This TCR beta chain was recorded in a study of patients and donors after allogeneic stem cell transplantation (TCRdb year 2020). Trimming takes 3 bases from V and 0 bases from J, and the germline ends sit 10 bases apart. From the germline V gene (reference sequence), CDR1 is DFQATT and CDR2 is SNEGSKA. The CDR3 spans 14 residues, from the cysteine through the phenylalanine. Of the read, only the CDR3 DNA is kept; its 42 bases are in frame from base 1. This clonotype has only a few counts. This clone's antigen is unknown. No base quality values were provided; no much bigger clone lies one nucleotide off. Library generation was performed with RT-PCR. The instrument was a NextSeq 550. TCRdb ran its own pipeline on the public reads, namely fastp trimming at Q25 and MiXCR clone calling, and kept in-frame beta chains. Rows matching on CDR3 protein sequence are summarized as one entry with the most common DNA and genes. This sample gives about 74,000 distinct CDR3 sequences in total; about 25% of them show up just once. Together, the top ten hold about a quarter of the sample.

The source is a human donor who was either an allogeneic HSCT recipient or a stem cell or donor lymphocyte infusion donor (not recorded which). It is not recorded whose cells these are; they may come from a transplant donor. The sequenced sample was blood, either unsorted or a sorted T cell fraction (not recorded which). Rearrangement joined TRBV20-1 to TRBJ2-3; tentative D gene TRBD1, with 5 bases matching. The nucleotide sequence reads as follows: TGCAGTGCTAGTTGGGCAGGGAGCACAGATACGCAGTATTTT. It translates as CSASWAGSTDTQYF.